This record looks at one T cell receptor (beta chain) sequence and its context. Its antigen is not known. Trimming removed 7 bases from V and 2 bases from J, with 15 bases in between. The CDR3 loop spans 15 amino acids. TCRdb reprocessed the reads via MiXCR and lists one record per CDR3 protein. The table shows around 290,000 distinct CDR3 sequences, with roughly 24% occurring only once. The sample originates from a study of T cell repertoires in cytomegalovirus infection. Study-wide results and limits: The study found HLA-C-restricted CMV-specific TCR beta clonotypes dominating the ex vivo response.

This chain links TRBV12-3 or TRBV12-4 with TRBJ2-1; D is perhaps TRBD1 (8 bases). The source material was PBMCs. The clonotype originates from a human donor in good health (CMV status not recorded). Some clones in this sample may be carry-over from other donors' samples. The CDR3 region is CASKLQGGAYNEQFF. CDR3 nucleotide sequence: TGTGCCAGCAAACTACAGGGGGGGGCCTACAATGAGCAGTTCTTC.